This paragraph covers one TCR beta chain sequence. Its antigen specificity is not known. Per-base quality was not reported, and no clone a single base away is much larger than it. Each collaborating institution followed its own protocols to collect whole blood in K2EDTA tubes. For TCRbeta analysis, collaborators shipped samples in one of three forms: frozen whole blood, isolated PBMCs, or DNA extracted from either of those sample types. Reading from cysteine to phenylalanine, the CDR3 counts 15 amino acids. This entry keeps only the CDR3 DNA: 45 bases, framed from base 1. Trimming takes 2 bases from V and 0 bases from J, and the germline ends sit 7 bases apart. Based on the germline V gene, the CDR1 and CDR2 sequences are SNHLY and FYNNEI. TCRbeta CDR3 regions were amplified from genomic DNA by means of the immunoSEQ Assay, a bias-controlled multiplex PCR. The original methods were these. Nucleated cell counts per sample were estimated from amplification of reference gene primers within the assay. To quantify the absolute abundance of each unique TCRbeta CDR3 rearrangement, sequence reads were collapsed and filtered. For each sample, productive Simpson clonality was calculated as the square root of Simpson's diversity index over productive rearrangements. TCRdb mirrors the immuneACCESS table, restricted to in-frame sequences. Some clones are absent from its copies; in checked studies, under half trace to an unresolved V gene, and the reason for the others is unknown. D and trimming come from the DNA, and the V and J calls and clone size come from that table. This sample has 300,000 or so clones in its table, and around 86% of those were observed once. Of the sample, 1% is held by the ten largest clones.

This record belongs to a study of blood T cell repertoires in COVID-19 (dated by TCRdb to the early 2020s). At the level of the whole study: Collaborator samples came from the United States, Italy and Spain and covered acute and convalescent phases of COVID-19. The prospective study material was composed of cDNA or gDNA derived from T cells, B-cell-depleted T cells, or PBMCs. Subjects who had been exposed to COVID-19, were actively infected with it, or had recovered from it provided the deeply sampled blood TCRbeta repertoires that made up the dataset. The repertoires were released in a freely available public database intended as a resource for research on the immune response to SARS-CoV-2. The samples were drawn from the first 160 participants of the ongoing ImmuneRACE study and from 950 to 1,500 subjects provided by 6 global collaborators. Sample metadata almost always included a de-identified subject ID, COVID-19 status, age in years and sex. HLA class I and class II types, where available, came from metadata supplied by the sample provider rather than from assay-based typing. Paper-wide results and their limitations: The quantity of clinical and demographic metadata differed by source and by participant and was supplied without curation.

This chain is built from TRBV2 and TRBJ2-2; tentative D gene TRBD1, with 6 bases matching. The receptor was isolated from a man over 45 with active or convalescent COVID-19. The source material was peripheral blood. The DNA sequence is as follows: TGTGCCAGCAGTGAAAACAGGGCGAACACCGGGGAGCTGTTTTTT. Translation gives CASSENRANTGELFF.